The rows below give T cell receptor beta chains drawn from one sample of a study of cytomegalovirus exposure and HLA in healthy donors. Measured with immunoSEQ multiplex PCR; TCRdb has only the in-frame clones, and not every one. The data show approximately 180,000 clones, roughly 89% seen once. Specimen: PBMCs. The receptors stem from a woman in her 30s in good health and CMV-seronegative. Each CDR3 is given with its conserved first and last residue. A D gene is named only where the DNA matches it firmly. A clone size is listed for some rows: how often the clone was seen (once, few, many), or a class if it is expanded.

TRBV30	TRBD1	.	TRBJ1-5	CAWSPPGTASNQPQHF	TGTGCCTGGAGTCCCCCCGGGACAGCTAGCAATCAGCCCCAGCATTTT
TRBV29-1	TRBD1	.	TRBJ1-1	CSVTGGVTEAFF	TGCAGCGTTACAGGGGGCGTCACTGAAGCTTTCTTT
TRBV2	.	.	TRBJ2-7	CASSEQNYEQYF	TGTGCCAGCAGTGAACAAAACTACGAGCAGTACTTC
TRBV4-3	.	.	TRBJ1-2	CASSQESGARGYTF	TGCGCCAGCAGCCAAGAATCAGGGGCTCGGGGCTACACCTTC
TRBV7-2	TRBD1	.	TRBJ2-3	CASSLDGTVRGDF	TGTGCCAGCAGCTTAGATGGGACAGTTCGTGGTGATTTT
TRBV19	.	.	TRBJ1-5	CASRPQVPSNQPQHF	TGTGCCAGTAGGCCACAGGTACCGAGCAATCAGCCCCAGCATTTT
TRBV9	TRBD1	.	TRBJ1-1	CASSISGGLPDTEAFF	TGTGCCAGCAGCATCTCAGGGGGGCTCCCGGACACTGAAGCTTTCTTT
TRBV9	TRBD2	.	TRBJ2-1	CASSPSGAGGTISSYNEQFF	TGTGCCAGCAGCCCCAGCGGGGCGGGGGGCACAATCAGCTCCTACAATGAGCAGTTCTTC
TRBV7-8	.	.	TRBJ2-1	CASSPEGNEQFF	TGTGCCAGCAGCCCAGAGGGTAATGAGCAGTTCTTC
TRBV2	.	.	TRBJ1-2	CASMGSSRGSDGYTF	TGTGCCAGCATGGGGTCCAGCAGGGGCAGCGATGGCTACACCTTC
TRBV5-4	.	.	TRBJ2-2	CASKRSGELFF	TGTGCCAGCAAGCGTTCCGGGGAGCTGTTTTTT
TRBV19	.	.	TRBJ1-5	CASSIGQSNQPQHF	TGTGCCAGTAGTATTGGGCAGAGCAATCAGCCCCAGCATTTT
TRBV9	.	.	TRBJ2-2	CASSPRGDGNTGELFF	TGTGCCAGCAGCCCCCGCGGGGATGGAAACACCGGGGAGCTGTTTTTT
TRBV5-8	.	.	TRBJ2-5	CASSLVEETQYF	TGTGCCAGCAGCTTGGTCGAGGAGACCCAGTACTTC
TRBV2	TRBD1	.	TRBJ2-7	CASSEGQGFYEQYF	TGTGCCAGCAGTGAAGGACAGGGGTTCTACGAGCAGTACTTC
TRBV19	.	once	TRBJ2-4	CASSMADLGRNIQYF	TGTGCCAGTAGTATGGCCGATTTAGGCAGGAACATTCAGTACTTC
TRBV7-2	TRBD2	once	TRBJ2-1	CASSYSGGADEQFF	TGTGCCAGCAGCTATAGCGGGGGGGCGGATGAGCAGTTCTTC
TRBV6-5	TRBD1	.	TRBJ2-1	CASQEGQSSYNEQFF	TGTGCCAGTCAAGAGGGACAGAGCTCCTACAATGAGCAGTTCTTC
TRBV6-5	TRBD1	.	TRBJ1-2	CASRPDEGASSGYTF	TGTGCCAGCAGACCGGATGAGGGGGCCTCGAGTGGCTACACCTTC
TRBV5-1	TRBD2	.	TRBJ2-1	CASSLNGLAGEFSYNEQFF	TGCGCCAGCAGCTTAAACGGACTAGCGGGAGAATTCTCCTACAATGAGCAGTTCTTC
TRBV7-2	.	.	TRBJ2-7	CASSLDVSWQYF	TGTGCCAGCAGCTTAGATGTGAGTTGGCAGTACTTC
TRBV7-6	.	few	TRBJ1-5	CASSLGRDQPQHF	TGTGCCAGCAGCTTAGGCCGCGATCAGCCCCAGCATTTT
TRBV5-5	.	.	TRBJ1-2	CASSRAQDALGNYGYTF	TGTGCCAGCAGCCGCGCACAGGATGCCCTTGGGAACTATGGCTACACCTTC
TRBV11-2	.	.	TRBJ2-7	CASSSRYGGAPYEQYF	TGTGCCAGCAGTTCTCGGTATGGAGGGGCCCCCTACGAGCAGTACTTC
TRBV19	TRBD1	.	TRBJ2-7	CASSPGTGDYEQYF	TGTGCCAGTAGTCCCGGGACAGGGGACTACGAGCAGTACTTC
TRBV2	TRBD2	.	TRBJ2-3	CASSRLAGGRSTDTQYF	TGTGCCAGCAGTCGACTAGCGGGGGGGCGGAGCACAGATACGCAGTATTTT
TRBV12-5	.	.	TRBJ1-6	CASGLVKSPGHPSPLHF	TGTGCTAGTGGTTTGGTAAAGAGCCCGGGACACCCTTCACCCCTCCACTTT
TRBV9	TRBD1	once	TRBJ1-4	CASNRQGGEKLFF	TGTGCCAGCAATCGACAGGGTGGTGAAAAACTGTTTTTT
TRBV2	TRBD2	.	TRBJ2-1	CASRAGTSGAYNEQFF	TGTGCCAGCAGGGCGGGAACTAGCGGGGCCTACAATGAGCAGTTCTTC
TRBV9	.	.	TRBJ2-3	CASSPPLVVPPDTQYF	TGTGCCAGCAGCCCCCCCCTAGTGGTCCCCCCAGATACGCAGTATTTT